This T cell receptor (beta chain) was found in a study of identical twins. Study conclusions and caveats: Memory repertoires lacked the insertion deficit that abundant cord blood beta clonotypes showed.

TCRdb reprocessed the 5' RACE reads via MiXCR and lists one record per CDR3 protein. The sample holds about 660,000 distinct CDR3 sequences; 8.5% to 9% are singletons and the top ten take more than 0.75%. The CDR3 has 15 residues. Germline CDR1 and CDR2: SQVTM and ANQGSEA. Deletions cut 6 bases from V and 5 bases from J, with 20 bases between. Turning to this clonotype: Its antigen is undetermined.

The same data also went into a second study, on yellow fever vaccine responses in identical twins.

This clonotype was obtained from a young woman in good health. This sequence joins TRBV29-1 and TRBJ2-1; possible D gene TRBD1, 6 bases. Sequenced sample: PBMCs. The CDR3 DNA sequence: TGCAGCGTGATGTCCCCTGGGACATCGGACAATGAGCAGTTCTTC. Its protein is CSVMSPGTSDNEQFF.